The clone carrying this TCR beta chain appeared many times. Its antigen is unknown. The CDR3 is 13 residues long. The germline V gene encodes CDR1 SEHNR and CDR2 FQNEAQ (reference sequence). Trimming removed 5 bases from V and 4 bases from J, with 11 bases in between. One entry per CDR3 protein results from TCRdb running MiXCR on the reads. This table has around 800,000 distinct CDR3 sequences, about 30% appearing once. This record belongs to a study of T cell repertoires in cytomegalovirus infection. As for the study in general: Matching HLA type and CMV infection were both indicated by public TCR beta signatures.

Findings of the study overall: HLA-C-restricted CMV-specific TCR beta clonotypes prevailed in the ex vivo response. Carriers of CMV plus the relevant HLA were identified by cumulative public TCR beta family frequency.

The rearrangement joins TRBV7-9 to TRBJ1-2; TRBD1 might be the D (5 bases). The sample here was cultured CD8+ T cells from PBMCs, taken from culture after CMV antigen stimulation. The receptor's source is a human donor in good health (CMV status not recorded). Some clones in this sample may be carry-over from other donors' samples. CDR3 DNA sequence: TGTGCCAGCAGCCTAGGGGATTCCTATGGCTACACCTTC. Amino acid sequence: CASSLGDSYGYTF.